These 19 T cell receptor beta chains were sequenced from one sample in a study of a mutant IDH1 vaccine in newly diagnosed glioma. Which antigens these TCRs recognize remains unknown. As to time point: week 35, safety follow-up. Vaccine doses each comprised 300 ug of mutant IDH1 20-mer peptide, with topical imiquimod. Using immunoSEQ multiplex PCR, the repertoire was profiled, and TCRdb retains in-frame clones only, with some absent. The sample lists tens of thousands of clones; around 84% were seen once. Here the sequenced sample was PBMCs, taken from a glioma patient whose treatment included an IDH1 peptide vaccine. Receptor source: a young man with glioma.

By share of the sample, this clone is medium-sized. The chain links TRBV12-5 to TRBJ2-2, with D perhaps matching TRBD1 (5 bases). Germline V gives CDR1 LGHNT, CDR2 FRNRAP. V lost 7 bases to trimming and J lost 2 bases, with 11 bases between them. This CDR3 spans 14 amino acids. The CDR3, as DNA: TGTGCTAGTGTCCCAGGGCCAAACACCGGGGAGCTGTTTTTT. Translating it yields CASVPGPNTGELFF.

This clone was seen only a few times. The J gene is TRBJ1-5, the V gene TRBV6-1, with a possible D match to TRBD1 (6 bases). The CDR3 runs to 15 residues. The V end was cut by 3 bases, the J end by 7 bases, with 16 bases between. CDR1 and CDR2 from the germline V gene are MNHNS and SASEGT. Written as DNA, the CDR3 is TGTGCCAGCAGTGAGGCCTTACAGGGTGGACAGCCCCAGCATTTT. It is translated as CASSEALQGGQPQHF.

This clone is a singleton in its sample. The V and J genes are TRBV6-4 and TRBJ2-1, with unresolved D. The germline V gene has CDR1 MRHNA and CDR2 SNTAGT. Trimming left V 2 bases short and J 4 bases short, with 9 bases between. The length of the CDR3 is 14 residues. The CDR3 sequence is CASSDGKWYNEQFF. DNA for the CDR3: TGTGCCAGCAGTGACGGAAAGTGGTACAATGAGCAGTTCTTC.

The chain is built from TRBV5-1 and TRBJ2-2; possibly TRBD2 for D (6 bases). V lost 2 bases, J lost 0 bases, and 14 bases lay in between. The CDR3 runs to 17 residues. Per the germline V gene, CDR1 is SGHRS and CDR2 is YFSETQ. The CDR3 sequence: CASSLIVTGANTGELFF. Written as DNA, the CDR3 is TGCGCCAGCAGCTTAATCGTAACGGGGGCGAACACCGGGGAGCTGTTTTTT.

This rearrangement joins TRBV4-1 to TRBJ1-6; 10 positions agree with TRBD1. Germline trimming cut 2 bases from V and 7 bases from J; bases unmatched to any gene: 8. Germline V CDR1 and CDR2: MGHRA, YSYEKL. The CDR3 runs to 17 residues. CDR3 nucleotides: TGCGCCAGCAGCCAACTCGGGACAGGGGAAATGAATTCACCCCTCCACTTT. The encoded protein is CASSQLGTGEMNSPLHF.

CDR3 residues: CASSFDSYEQYF. The CDR3 nucleotides read TGTGCCAGCAGCTTCGACAGCTACGAGCAGTACTTC. This sequence joins TRBV5-5 and TRBJ2-7; perhaps TRBD1 as D (5 bases). Trimming removed 2 bases from V and 3 bases from J, with 6 bases in between. Germline CDR1 and CDR2: SGHKS and YYEKEE (reference sequence). This CDR3 comprises 12 residues.

This clone was found once. This chain joins TRBV2 and TRBJ1-5; 8 bases fit TRBD1. CDR1 SNHLY and CDR2 FYNNEI come from the germline V gene. The CDR3 sequence is 14 residues long. V was clipped by 10 bases and J by 3 bases; unmatched bases: 8. CDR3 DNA: TGTGCCACCAGGGGGCCGGGAACCAATCAGCCCCAGCATTTT. Translated: CATRGPGTNQPQHF.

V usage is TRBV2 and J usage is TRBJ2-7; tentatively, D is TRBD1 (7 bases). The CDR3 spans 13 residues. Germline V gives CDR1 SNHLY, CDR2 FYNNEI. V lost 6 bases, J lost 5 bases, and 14 bases lay in between. The CDR3 sequence is CASRNRGGNEQYF. The CDR3 region has the DNA TGTGCCAGCAGAAACAGGGGAGGAAACGAGCAGTACTTC.

The chain joins TRBV7-2 to TRBJ1-5; unclear D gene. CDR1 is SGHTA and CDR2 is FQGNSA in the germline V gene. The V end lost 1 base, the J end lost 4 bases, and 8 bases lay between the germline ends. The length of the CDR3 is 14 residues. CDR3 DNA sequence: TGTGCCAGCAGCTTAGTCGGAGAGAATCAGCCCCAGCATTTT. Translating it yields CASSLVGENQPQHF.

The chain has TRBV10-3 and TRBJ2-2; maybe TRBD1 (6 bases). This CDR3 comprises 15 residues. Germline CDR1 and CDR2: ENHRY and SYGVKD. V lost 6 bases to trimming and J lost 2 bases, with 13 bases between them. The CDR3: CAISHRDLNTGELFF. In DNA, the CDR3 is TGTGCCATCAGCCACAGGGATCTAAACACCGGGGAGCTGTTTTTT.

This chain joins TRBV19 and TRBJ1-2; unclear D gene. CDR1 LNHDA and CDR2 SQIVND come from the germline V gene (reference sequence). V was pared by 5 bases and J by 0 bases, with 16 bases between. The CDR3 has 16 residues. The CDR3 nucleotides are TGTGCCAGTAGTTCCCCGCGGAGCTCCACTAACTATGGCTACACCTTC. Protein product: CASSSPRSSTNYGYTF. Full variable domain (remainder filled in from reference TRBV19 and TRBJ1-2): DGGITQSPKYLFRKEGQNVTLSCEQNLNHDAMYWYRQDPGQGLRLIYYSQIVNDFQKGDIAEGYSVSREKKESFPLTVTSAQKNPTAFYLCASSSPRSSTNYGYTFGSGTRLTVV.

The rearrangement links TRBV5-1 to TRBJ1-1; TRBD1 might be the D (5 bases). The CDR3 runs to 13 residues. Trimming removed 3 bases at V and 5 bases at J, with 11 bases between. The germline V gene has CDR1 SGHRS and CDR2 YFSETQ. CDR3 protein: CASSSGGGTEAFF. The CDR3 DNA reads as TGCGCCAGCAGCTCGGGGGGAGGGACTGAAGCTTTCTTT. Full variable domain (rest looked up from reference TRBV5-1 and TRBJ1-1): KAGVTQTPRYLIKTRGQQVTLSCSPISGHRSVSWYQQTPGQGLQFLFEYFSETQRNKGNFPGRFSGRQFSNSRSEMNVSTLELGDSALYLCASSSGGGTEAFFGQGTRLTVV.

In DNA form, the CDR3 reads TGCGCCAGCAGCCAAGGTCTGGGGGGGTCTAATGAAAAACTGTTTTTT. Translation gives CASSQGLGGSNEKLFF. The chain uses TRBV4-1 and TRBJ1-4; perhaps TRBD1 as D (5 bases). CDR3 length: 16 residues. The germline CDR1 and CDR2 sequences are MGHRA and YSYEKL. Trimming took off 1 base at V and 3 bases at J, with 12 bases between the two ends.

J is TRBJ2-7 and V is TRBV2; D is uncertain. This CDR3 contains 13 residues. CDR1 is SNHLY and CDR2 is FYNNEI in the germline V gene. The V end was cut by 1 base, the J end by 7 bases, with 11 bases between. The CDR3 spells CASSEGHEWEQYF. CDR3 coding DNA: TGTGCCAGCAGTGAAGGGCACGAGTGGGAGCAGTACTTC.

The V and J genes are TRBV5-1 and TRBJ2-3; tentatively, D is TRBD2 (6 bases). The CDR3 covers 14 residues. CDR1 is SGHRS, CDR2 YFSETQ, per germline. Trimming stripped 6 bases from V and 6 bases from J, with 17 bases between. Here the CDR3 DNA reads TGCGCCAGCATCGCTCAGCCGGAGGGGGATACGCAGTATTTT. As protein: CASIAQPEGDTQYF.

V is TRBV5-6 and J is TRBJ1-1; 12 nucleotides line up with TRBD1. The CDR3 is made up of 17 amino acids. The V and J ends lost 5 bases and 7 bases, in that order; junction bases with no gene match: 15. The germline V gene encodes CDR1 SGHDT and CDR2 YYEEEE. The CDR3 loop reads CASRRGTGGGKGFEAFF. CDR3 in DNA: TGTGCCAGCAGACGTGGGACAGGGGGCGGGAAGGGCTTTGAAGCTTTCTTT. The variable domain in full, with the rest retrieved from reference TRBV5-6 and TRBJ1-1, is DAGVTQSPTHLIKTRGQQVTLRCSPKSGHDTVSWYQQALGQGPQFIFQYYEEEERQRGNFPDRFSGHQFPNYSSELNVNALLLGDSALYLCASRRGTGGGKGFEAFFGQGTRLTVV.

V gene TRBV9 combines with J gene TRBJ2-5; D remains unclear. CDR1 is SGDLS, CDR2 YYNGEE, per germline. The CDR3 covers 15 residues. The V end was cut by 0 bases, the J end by 2 bases, with 11 bases between. The CDR3, as DNA: TGTGCCAGCAGCGTAGGAAGCAGCCGACAAGAGACCCAGTACTTC. It yields the protein CASSVGSSRQETQYF.

The genes are TRBV2 and TRBJ2-3, with 13 bases aligning to TRBD2. Germline V lookup: CDR1 SNHLY, CDR2 FYNNEI. This CDR3 has 15 amino acids. Trimming cost V 5 bases and J 3 bases; bases outside gene matches: 2. CDR3 residues: CASSKLAGGTDTQYF. In DNA form, the CDR3 reads TGTGCCAGCAGTAAACTAGCGGGAGGGACAGATACGCAGTATTTT.

This clone has more than one count but fewer than ten. V and J are TRBV18 and TRBJ1-5; weak D call: TRBD1 (6 bases). Germline-derived CDR1 and CDR2 are KGHSH and LQKENI. Trimming cost V 2 bases and J 2 bases, with 13 bases left between them. The length of the CDR3 is 16 residues. In nucleotides, the CDR3 is TGTGCCAGCTCACCATCCGGGACATCGGGCAATCAGCCCCAGCATTTT. Translation: CASSPSGTSGNQPQHF.